The TCR beta chain described here comes from a study of blood T cell repertoires in COVID-19. Study summary: Acute-phase and convalescent COVID-19 samples originated in the United States, Italy and Spain.

The germline V gene has CDR1 MGHDK and CDR2 SYGVNS. This CDR3 has 11 residues. The V segment lost 11 bases and the J segment 12 bases; nucleotides outside the gene matches: 4. The data were produced by immunoSEQ multiplex PCR, yet TCRdb's version contains in-frame clones alone and is incomplete. The sample has around 99,000 clones; approximately 82% are singletons. The rearrangement links TRBV25-1 to TRBJ2-1; 13 bases are shared with TRBD2. The sequenced sample was peripheral blood. This receptor was taken from a woman in her sixties with acute or convalescent COVID-19. For the CDR3, the DNA is TGTGCCGACCGGACTAGCGGGAGGCAGTTCTTC. Translation gives CADRTSGRQFF.